Listed here are 25 T cell receptor beta chains from one sample, sequenced in a study of cytomegalovirus exposure and HLA in healthy donors. Both 60 Vbeta primers and 13 Jbeta primers went into the PCR. Libraries were prepared by immunoSEQ multiplex PCR; TCRdb keeps only in-frame clonotypes and omits some of them. In the table there are about 120,000 clones, roughly 82% of which are singletons. The sequencing input was PBMCs. The receptors were sampled from a middle-aged woman in good health and CMV-seropositive.

This chain links TRBV19 with TRBJ1-2; tentatively, D is TRBD1 (5 bases). Germline V CDR1 and CDR2: LNHDA, SQIVND (reference sequence). With 3 bases removed from V and 3 bases from J, the gap between germline ends came to 14 bases. This CDR3 is built from 15 residues. The CDR3 reads CASSILSGGDYGYTF. CDR3 bases: TGTGCCAGTAGTATCCTATCCGGGGGAGACTATGGCTACACCTTC.

This clone was seen at least ten times. The rearrangement links TRBV6-1 to TRBJ1-3; unclear D gene. Germline values: CDR1 MNHNS, CDR2 SASEGT. The CDR3 loop spans 16 amino acids. The V end lost 4 bases, the J end lost 4 bases, and 17 bases lay between the germline ends. DNA for the CDR3: TGTGCCAGCAGTGCTCTACCGTTTGTAGCGGGAAACACCATATATTTT. It specifies CASSALPFVAGNTIYF.

CDR3 residues: CASTTRAGGNYEQYF. CDR3 DNA: TGTGCCAGTACTACCCGGGCAGGGGGCAACTACGAGCAGTACTTC. V is TRBV19 and J is TRBJ2-7; 8 positions match TRBD1. CDR3 size: 15 residues. V shed 7 bases, J shed 3 bases, and the junction held 11 bases outside the gene matches. Germline loops: CDR1 LNHDA, CDR2 SQIVND (reference sequence).

This chain uses TRBV5-1 with TRBJ2-1; 7 bases align to TRBD1. The CDR3 sequence is 12 residues long. Germline values: CDR1 SGHRS, CDR2 YFSETQ. V dropped 4 bases and J dropped 8; count of bases not matched to a gene: 3. The CDR3 region is CASSAQGDEQFF. Written as DNA, the CDR3 is TGCGCCAGCAGCGCCCAGGGGGATGAGCAGTTCTTC.

This rearrangement joins TRBV2 to TRBJ1-1; unclear D gene. V lost 3 bases and J lost 1, with 9 bases in between. The length of the CDR3 is 14 residues. Germline loops: CDR1 SNHLY, CDR2 FYNNEI. The CDR3 loop reads CASSEDYQNTEAFF. The CDR3 DNA sequence: TGTGCCAGCAGTGAGGACTACCAGAACACTGAAGCTTTCTTT. The whole variable domain, remainder taken from reference TRBV2 and TRBJ1-1, is EPEVTQTPSHQVTQMGQEVILRCVPISNHLYFYWYRQILGQKVEFLVSFYNNEISEKSEIFDDQFSVERPDGSNFTLKIRSTKLEDSAMYFCASSEDYQNTEAFFGQGTRLTVV.

The chain is built from TRBV11-2 and TRBJ2-1; the D call may be TRBD1 or TRBD2 (6 bases each). V lost 8 bases, J lost 4 bases, and 21 bases lay in between. Germline assignment: CDR1 SGHAT and CDR2 FQNNGV. CDR3 length: 16 amino acids. The CDR3 sequence is CASSLGGRLGYNEQFF. CDR3 in DNA: TGTGCCAGCTCCTTAGGGGGGCGATTGGGTTACAATGAGCAGTTCTTC.

This clone occurred a few times. The chain employs TRBV2 and TRBJ2-2, with a weak D call TRBD1 (5 bases). The ends were cut back, 7 bases at V and 0 bases at J, with 9 bases in the middle. CDR3 length: 14 residues. Germline CDR1 SNHLY, CDR2 FYNNEI. The chain's CDR3 is CASKDNANTGELFF. The CDR3 DNA sequence: TGTGCCAGCAAGGACAACGCGAACACCGGGGAGCTGTTTTTT. The full variable domain, completed using reference TRBV2 and TRBJ2-2, is EPEVTQTPSHQVTQMGQEVILRCVPISNHLYFYWYRQILGQKVEFLVSFYNNEISEKSEIFDDQFSVERPDGSNFTLKIRSTKLEDSAMYFCASKDNANTGELFFGEGSRLTVL.

The V call is TRBV7-9, the J call TRBJ2-3; D is ambiguous. Germline CDR1 is SEHNR and CDR2 is FQNEAQ (reference sequence). Trimming removed 4 bases from V and 0 bases from J, with 8 bases in between. The CDR3 extends over 14 amino acids. The CDR3 sequence: CASSSPYSTDTQYF. In DNA form, the CDR3 reads TGTGCCAGCAGCTCCCCGTATAGCACAGATACGCAGTATTTT. The complete variable domain, with remaining parts taken from reference TRBV7-9 and TRBJ2-3, reads DTGVSQNPRHKITKRGQNVTFRCDPISEHNRLYWYRQTLGQGPEFLTYFQNEAQLEKSRLLSDRFSAERPKGSFSTLEIQRTEQGDSAMYLCASSSPYSTDTQYFGPGTRLTVL.

The J gene is TRBJ2-7, the V gene TRBV21-1; no check of the table's D call, TRBD1, against the DNA was made. TRBV21-1 is a pseudogene segment. CDR3 length: 16 amino acids. The CDR3 nucleotides are TGTGCCAGCAGGGCGGGACAGGGCGTAATTTTCTACGAGCAGTACTTC. It codes for CASRAGQGVIFYEQYF.

A note on this clone: Compared with germline, one end of the junction differs, possibly owing to a read error. This CDR3 reads CASSSRRTSGSFLETQYF. CDR3 nucleotides: TGTGCTAGCAGCTCTCGACGGACTAGCGGGAGTTTCCTCGAGACCCAGTACTTC. The chain has TRBV7-7 and TRBJ2-5, with 13 bases that match TRBD2. CDR3 length: 18 residues. CDR1 is SSHAT, CDR2 FNYEAQ, per germline (reference sequence).

V and J are TRBV7-9 and TRBJ1-1; no definite D call. Trimming took 1 base from V and 8 from J, leaving 5 bases between them. From germline, CDR1 is SEHNR and CDR2 FQNEAQ (reference sequence). The CDR3 sequence is 11 residues long. CDR3 nucleotides: TGTGCCAGCAGCTTAGAGCTAGAAGCTTTCTTT. It codes for CASSLELEAFF.

The chain joins TRBV7-3 to TRBJ1-1; 7 bases map to TRBD1. CDR1 is SGHTA, CDR2 FQGTGA, per germline. The CDR3 is 14 residues long. V lost 2 bases and J lost 5; bases outside the gene matches: 5. CDR3 amino acids: CASSLEGARTEAFF. The CDR3 DNA reads as TGTGCCAGCAGCTTAGAGGGGGCGAGGACTGAAGCTTTCTTT.

The chain recombines TRBV28 with TRBJ1-5, with D possibly TRBD1 on 5 matching bases. Per the germline V gene, CDR1 is MDHEN and CDR2 is SYDVKM. This CDR3 comprises 14 residues. V was clipped by 11 bases and J by 7 bases, with 21 bases between them. The CDR3 DNA reads as TGTGCCGCCATGACAGCTCATGTCAGCCAGCCCCAGCATTTT. It yields the protein CAAMTAHVSQPQHF.

This clone has a handful of counts. The V and J genes are TRBV27 and TRBJ1-5; the D gene is possibly TRBD1 (5 bases). V was shortened by 2 bases and J by 5 bases, with 10 bases between the two germline ends. The CDR3 extends over 14 amino acids. Germline V lookup: CDR1 MNHEY, CDR2 SMNVEV (reference sequence). The CDR3 nucleotides read TGTGCCAGCAGTTTAAGACAGCGGGATCAGCCCCAGCATTTT. Translation: CASSLRQRDQPQHF.

The chain couples TRBV5-6 to TRBJ2-3; D is possibly TRBD2 (6 bases). Trimming cost V 4 bases and J 3 bases, with 18 bases left between them. The CDR3 spans 16 residues. Per germline, CDR1 SGHDT and CDR2 YYEEEE. The CDR3 loop is CASSEAPDGGTDTQYF. CDR3 nucleotide sequence: TGTGCCAGCAGCGAAGCGCCTGATGGAGGGACAGATACGCAGTATTTT.

This clone was seen a single time. The chain couples TRBV2 to TRBJ2-7; 7 bases match TRBD2. The V gene's germline CDR1 is SNHLY and CDR2 FYNNEI. With V trimmed by 1 base and J by 3 bases, 6 bases remained unmatched. The CDR3 runs 15 residues. Written as DNA, the CDR3 is TGTGCCAGCAGTGAAGGAGTAGCGGGTATCTACGAGCAGTACTTC. Protein product: CASSEGVAGIYEQYF.

The genes are TRBV29-1 and TRBJ2-7; TRBD1 agrees at 7 bases. CDR3 size: 13 residues. In germline, CDR1 is SQVTM, CDR2 ANQGSEA. The V and J ends lost 4 bases and 3 bases, in that order; junction bases with no gene match: 6. The CDR3 DNA reads as TGCAGCGTTGCAGGGACAGATTTCTACGAGCAGTACTTC. Amino acids: CSVAGTDFYEQYF.

The J gene is TRBJ2-4, the V gene TRBV7-7, with D possibly matching TRBD1 (5 bases). Trimming removed 11 bases from V and 4 bases from J, with 6 bases in between. The germline V gene encodes CDR1 SSHAT and CDR2 FNYEAQ (reference sequence). The CDR3 runs 10 residues. The CDR3 sequence: CAPGKNIQYF. CDR3 nucleotides: TGTGCCCCAGGGAAAAACATTCAGTACTTC.

J is TRBJ2-7 and V is TRBV6-6; TRBD2 matches 7 bases. J was trimmed by 3 bases and V by 2 bases; bases with no gene match: 1. The CDR3 has 13 residues. The germline V gene encodes CDR1 MNHNY and CDR2 SVGAGI (reference sequence). The CDR3 spells CASSYGGDYEQYF. CDR3 sequence (DNA): TGTGCCAGCAGTTACGGGGGGGACTACGAGCAGTACTTC.

V gene TRBV4-3 combines with J gene TRBJ2-7; TRBD2 might be the D (7 bases). Trimming pared 1 base from V and 0 bases from J, leaving 19 bases between. CDR1 LGHNA and CDR2 YSLEER come from the germline V gene. The CDR3 has 18 amino acids. Written as DNA, the CDR3 is TGCGCCAGCAGCCAAGTACGGGGGGCAGGGGCCCACTCCTACGAGCAGTACTTC. It codes for CASSQVRGAGAHSYEQYF.

J is TRBJ1-1 and V is TRBV10-3; TRBD1 agrees at 7 bases. V shed 2 bases, J shed 0 bases, and the junction held 3 bases outside the gene matches. CDR1 and CDR2 from the germline V gene are ENHRY and SYGVKD. The CDR3 spans 15 residues. The CDR3 DNA sequence: TGTGCCATCAGTGAGACGGGACAGATGAACACTGAAGCTTTCTTT. Translated, it gives CAISETGQMNTEAFF.

This rearrangement joins TRBV7-2 to TRBJ1-6; 10 positions match TRBD1. Losses at the gene ends were 3 bases for V and 2 bases for J; bases not matched to a gene: 4. This CDR3 contains 17 residues. Germline V gives CDR1 SGHTA, CDR2 FQGNSA. The CDR3 nucleotides are TGTGCCAGCAGCTTTAGGACAGGGGGGACCTATAATTCACCCCTCCACTTT. Translated: CASSFRTGGTYNSPLHF.

This chain connects TRBV6-5 to TRBJ2-2, with unresolved D. The germline V gene encodes CDR1 MNHEY and CDR2 SVGAGI. This CDR3 is 12 amino acids long. V was shortened by 2 bases and J by 5 bases, with 3 bases between the two germline ends. The CDR3 sequence is CASSYQTGELFF. Here the CDR3 DNA reads TGTGCCAGCAGTTACCAAACCGGGGAGCTGTTTTTT.

J is TRBJ2-1 and V is TRBV2; a possible D gene is TRBD2 (5 bases). CDR3 length: 14 residues. Germline assignment: CDR1 SNHLY and CDR2 FYNNEI. The V end was cut by 8 bases, the J end by 9 bases, with 20 bases between. In DNA form, the CDR3 reads TGTGCCAGCTCCCCATCACCAAGAACTAGTGAGCAGTTCTTC. This encodes CASSPSPRTSEQFF.

The chain has TRBV7-2 and TRBJ2-1; TRBD2 is a possible D gene (6 bases). Germline CDR1 reads SGHTA; CDR2 reads FQGNSA. This CDR3 has 17 amino acids. V shed 5 bases and J shed 1 base, with 18 bases lying between them. The CDR3, as DNA: TGTGCCAGCAGCGGAATGAGTACTAGCAGGTCCTACAATGAGCAGTTCTTC. It codes for CASSGMSTSRSYNEQFF.